The 9 T cell receptor beta chains listed next were all sequenced from one sample in a study of monozygotic twins with inflammatory bowel disease. For each CDR3 protein, TCRdb gives one entry from its re-call of the 5' RACE reads, without DNA. The sample includes over 200,000 distinct CDR3 sequences. Sequenced material: blood. These TCRs come from a human donor with ulcerative colitis or Crohn's disease, or a healthy co-twin of an affected twin (not recorded which).

This rearrangement joins TRBV10-3 to TRBJ2-1; with no DNA, the TCRdb D assignment of TRBD2 cannot be verified. This CDR3 spans 13 amino acids. In germline, CDR1 is ENHRY, CDR2 SYGVKD. The CDR3 protein is CATLGDGTSEQFF.

The chain employs TRBV3-1 and TRBJ1-5; TCRdb gives TRBD1 as the D gene, but with no DNA this cannot be confirmed. Germline lookup yields CDR1 LGHDT and CDR2 YNNKEL (reference sequence). This CDR3 has 15 amino acids. The CDR3 sequence is CASSPAQGIWQPQHF.

The chain couples TRBV4-2 to TRBJ2-6. The CDR3 is made up of 16 amino acids. The germline V gene encodes CDR1 LGHNA and CDR2 YNFKEQ. The CDR3 sequence is CASSQEGSSGANVLTF.

The chain combines TRBV21-1 with TRBJ2-7. TRBV21-1 is a listed pseudogene. CDR3 length: 14 amino acids. CDR3 protein: CASSKKRTTYEQYF.

The rearrangement links TRBV29-1 to TRBJ1-5; absent DNA, TCRdb's TRBD1 call cannot be checked. This CDR3 has 13 residues. Per germline, CDR1 SQVTM and CDR2 ANQGSEA. The CDR3 sequence is CSVSGGALQPQHF.

This chain joins TRBV7-9 and TRBJ2-7; there is no DNA to check the TCRdb D call of TRBD1. CDR3 length: 14 amino acids. CDR1 SEHNR and CDR2 FQNEAQ come from the germline V gene (reference sequence). CDR3 region: CASRRRDTSYEQYF.

The CDR3: CASSDGTPVGPQYF. The J gene is TRBJ2-5, the V gene TRBV5-1; TCRdb designates TRBD2, a call that cannot be tested without DNA. CDR3 length: 14 residues. Germline CDR1 reads SGHRS; CDR2 reads YFSETQ.

V and J are TRBV27 and TRBJ1-4; without DNA, the TCRdb call of TRBD1 cannot be checked. From germline, CDR1 is MNHEY and CDR2 SMNVEV (reference sequence). The length of the CDR3 is 14 residues. The CDR3 reads CASSHRVANEKLFF.

The chain uses TRBV6-1 and TRBJ2-7; TCRdb names TRBD1, which stays unverified in the absence of DNA. Per germline, CDR1 MNHNS and CDR2 SASEGT. The CDR3 covers 15 residues. This CDR3 reads CASSRTGVSSYEQYF.